This T cell receptor beta chain was found in a study of cytomegalovirus exposure and HLA in healthy donors. Study-wide findings and caveats: The classifier reportedly diagnosed cytomegalovirus status with high specificity and sensitivity.

PCR primers comprised 60 Vbeta and 13 Jbeta primers. Repertoires were generated with immunoSEQ multiplex PCR, while TCRdb's copy carries only in-frame clones and drops some. This listing includes more than 100,000 clones. Deletions cut 2 bases from V and 8 bases from J, with 12 bases between. From germline, CDR1 is MNHEY and CDR2 SVGAGI. The CDR3 length is 13 residues. About this clone: Its antigen is not identified.

Material for sequencing was PBMCs. The chain has TRBV6-5 and TRBJ1-2, with D unresolved. The receptor's source is a woman between 40 and 50 years old in good health and CMV-seronegative. CDR3 nucleotides: TGTGCCAGCAGTTACGTAGGAGGGCAGGGCTACACCTTC. It codes for CASSYVGGQGYTF.